Reported below is one T cell receptor beta chain. The source of the sample is a study of T cell changes during pregnancy in multiple sclerosis. The CDR3 runs to 14 residues. Trimming cost V 5 bases and J 8 bases; bases outside gene matches: 11. From germline, CDR1 is SGHTA and CDR2 FQGTGA. Repertoires were generated with immunoSEQ multiplex PCR, while TCRdb's copy carries only in-frame clones and drops some. The data hold about 13,000 clones, with 75% to 90% observed a single time. The specimen was CD8+ T cells from peripheral blood mononuclear cells, collected after pregnancy. The receptor was isolated from a female donor in good health, enrolled as a control in a pregnancy study. J is TRBJ1-1 and V is TRBV7-3, with 7 bases identical to TRBD1. CDR3 amino acids: CASSTLQGEREAFF. As DNA, the CDR3 is TGTGCCAGCAGCACTCTTCAGGGGGAACGAGAAGCTTTCTTT.